This TCR beta chain was sequenced during a study of blood T cell repertoires in COVID-19. The overall study: Sample material is recorded as cDNA or gDNA derived from T cells, B-cell-depleted T cells, or PBMCs.

Assay used: immunoSEQ multiplex PCR; TCRdb lists only in-frame clones, some missing. In the table there are a few hundred thousand clones, over 85% of which are singletons. Germline CDR1 reads KGHSH; CDR2 reads LQKENI. CDR3 length equals 14 residues. Between the trimmed V and J ends, which lost 5 bases and 0 bases, there was a span of 9 bases. Clinical history reported by participants formed the basis on which cohorts were assigned. Before being deemed recovered, Cohort 3 donors had two negative PCRs, clearance, or symptom resolution. V is TRBV18 and J is TRBJ2-3; a possible D gene is TRBD1 (6 bases). The sequenced material came from PBMCs or T cells enriched from blood (not recorded which). The source is a young woman who had recovered from COVID-19. Written as DNA, the CDR3 is TGTGCCAGCTCAGCTGGACAGAGCACAGATACGCAGTATTTT. Protein: CASSAGQSTDTQYF.